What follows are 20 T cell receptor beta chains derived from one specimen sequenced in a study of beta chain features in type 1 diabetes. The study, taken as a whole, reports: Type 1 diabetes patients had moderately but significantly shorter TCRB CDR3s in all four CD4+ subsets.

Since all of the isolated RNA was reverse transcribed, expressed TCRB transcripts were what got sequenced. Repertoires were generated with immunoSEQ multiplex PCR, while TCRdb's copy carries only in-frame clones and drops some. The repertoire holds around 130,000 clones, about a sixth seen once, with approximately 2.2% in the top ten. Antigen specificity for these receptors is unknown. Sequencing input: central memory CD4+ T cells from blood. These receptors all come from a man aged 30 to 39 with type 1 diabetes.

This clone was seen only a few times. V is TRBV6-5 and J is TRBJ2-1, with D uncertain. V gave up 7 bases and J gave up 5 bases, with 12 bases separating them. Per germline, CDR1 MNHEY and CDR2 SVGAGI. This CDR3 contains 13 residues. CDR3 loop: CASTAMTNNEQFF. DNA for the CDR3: TGTGCCAGCACGGCAATGACCAACAATGAGCAGTTCTTC.

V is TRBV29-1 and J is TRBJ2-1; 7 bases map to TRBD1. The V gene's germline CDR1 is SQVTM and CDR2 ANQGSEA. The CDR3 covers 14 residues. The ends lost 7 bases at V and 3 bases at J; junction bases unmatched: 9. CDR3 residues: CSGVGQNYYNEQFF. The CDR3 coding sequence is TGCAGCGGGGTGGGACAGAATTACTACAATGAGCAGTTCTTC.

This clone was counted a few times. The DNA of the CDR3 is TGCAGCGTGGGCCTACAGGGTAGCAATCAGCCCCAGCATTTT. Amino acids: CSVGLQGSNQPQHF. This rearrangement joins TRBV29-1 to TRBJ1-5, with a tentative D call TRBD1 (6 bases). The CDR3 contains 14 residues. V lost 6 bases to trimming and J lost 0 bases, with 12 bases between them. Germline CDR1 SQVTM, CDR2 ANQGSEA.

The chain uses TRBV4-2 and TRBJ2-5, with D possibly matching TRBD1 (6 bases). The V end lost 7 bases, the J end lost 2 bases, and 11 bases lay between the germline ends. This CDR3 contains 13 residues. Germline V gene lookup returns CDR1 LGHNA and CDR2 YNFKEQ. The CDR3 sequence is CASTLTGQETQYF. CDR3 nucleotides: TGTGCCAGCACCCTGACAGGTCAAGAGACCCAGTACTTC.

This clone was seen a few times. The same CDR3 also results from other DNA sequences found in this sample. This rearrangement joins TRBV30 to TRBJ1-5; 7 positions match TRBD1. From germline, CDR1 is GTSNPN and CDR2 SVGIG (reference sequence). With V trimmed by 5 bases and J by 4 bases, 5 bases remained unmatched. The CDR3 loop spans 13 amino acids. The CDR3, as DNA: TGTGCCTGGGGGAGGGACAGTAATCAGCCCCAGCATTTT. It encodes CAWGRDSNQPQHF.

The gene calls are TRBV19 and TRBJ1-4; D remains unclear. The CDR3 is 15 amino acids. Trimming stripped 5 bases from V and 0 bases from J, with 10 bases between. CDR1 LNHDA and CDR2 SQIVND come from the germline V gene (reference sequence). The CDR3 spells CASSPRTATNEKLFF. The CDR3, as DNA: TGTGCCAGTAGTCCGCGGACGGCAACTAATGAAAAACTGTTTTTT.

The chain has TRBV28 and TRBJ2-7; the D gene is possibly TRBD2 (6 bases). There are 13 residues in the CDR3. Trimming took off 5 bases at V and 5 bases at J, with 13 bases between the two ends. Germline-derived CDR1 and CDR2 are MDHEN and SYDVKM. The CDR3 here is CASSPGTVHEQYF. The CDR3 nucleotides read TGTGCCAGCAGTCCGGGGACTGTCCACGAGCAGTACTTC.

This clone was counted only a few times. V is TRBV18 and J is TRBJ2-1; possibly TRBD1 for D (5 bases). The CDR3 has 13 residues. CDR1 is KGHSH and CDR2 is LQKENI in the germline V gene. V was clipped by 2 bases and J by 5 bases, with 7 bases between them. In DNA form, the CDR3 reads TGTGCCAGCTCACCAATCAGGGACAATGAGCAGTTCTTC. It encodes CASSPIRDNEQFF.

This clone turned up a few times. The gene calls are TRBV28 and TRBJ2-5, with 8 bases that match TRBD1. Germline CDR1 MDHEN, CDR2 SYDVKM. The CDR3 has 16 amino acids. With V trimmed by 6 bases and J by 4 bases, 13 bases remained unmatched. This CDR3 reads CASSPLDREAAETQYF. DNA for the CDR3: TGTGCCAGCAGCCCGCTGGACAGGGAGGCGGCAGAGACCCAGTACTTC.

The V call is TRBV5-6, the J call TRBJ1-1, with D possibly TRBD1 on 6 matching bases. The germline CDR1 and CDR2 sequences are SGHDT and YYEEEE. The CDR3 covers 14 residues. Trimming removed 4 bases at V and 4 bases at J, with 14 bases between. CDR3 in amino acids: CASSPLRGGTEAFF. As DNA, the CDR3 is TGTGCCAGCAGCCCACTCAGGGGTGGCACTGAAGCTTTCTTT.

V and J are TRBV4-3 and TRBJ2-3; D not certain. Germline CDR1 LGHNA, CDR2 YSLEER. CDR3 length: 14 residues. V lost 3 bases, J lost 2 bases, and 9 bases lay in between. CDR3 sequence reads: CASSQWAYTDTQYF. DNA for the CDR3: TGCGCCAGCAGCCAGTGGGCTTACACAGATACGCAGTATTTT.

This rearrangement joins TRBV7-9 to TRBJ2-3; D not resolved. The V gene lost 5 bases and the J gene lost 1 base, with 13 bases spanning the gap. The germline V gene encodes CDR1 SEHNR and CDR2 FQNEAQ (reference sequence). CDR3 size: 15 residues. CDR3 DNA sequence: TGTGCCAGCAGCCCCTCGAGATTTGGCACAGATACGCAGTATTTT. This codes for CASSPSRFGTDTQYF.

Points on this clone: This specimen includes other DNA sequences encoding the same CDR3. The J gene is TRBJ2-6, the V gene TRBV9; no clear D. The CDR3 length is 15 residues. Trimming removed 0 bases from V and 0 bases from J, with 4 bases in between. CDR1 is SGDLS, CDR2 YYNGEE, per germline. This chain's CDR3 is CASSVAGSGANVLTF. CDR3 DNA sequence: TGTGCCAGCAGCGTAGCGGGCTCTGGGGCCAACGTCCTGACTTTC.

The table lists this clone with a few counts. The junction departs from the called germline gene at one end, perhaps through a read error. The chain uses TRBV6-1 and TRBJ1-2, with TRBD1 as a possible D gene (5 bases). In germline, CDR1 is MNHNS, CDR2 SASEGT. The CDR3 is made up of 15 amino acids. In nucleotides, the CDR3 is TGTGCCAGCAGCGAAGGGGACGGTCTCAGCTATGGCTACACCTTC. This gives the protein CASSEGDGLSYGYTF.

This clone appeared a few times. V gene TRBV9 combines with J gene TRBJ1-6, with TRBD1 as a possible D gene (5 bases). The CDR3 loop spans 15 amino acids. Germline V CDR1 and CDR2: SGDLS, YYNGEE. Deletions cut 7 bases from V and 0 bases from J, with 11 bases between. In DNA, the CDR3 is TGTGCCAGCCATCCGGGGGACTCCTATAATTCACCCCTCCACTTT. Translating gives CASHPGDSYNSPLHF.

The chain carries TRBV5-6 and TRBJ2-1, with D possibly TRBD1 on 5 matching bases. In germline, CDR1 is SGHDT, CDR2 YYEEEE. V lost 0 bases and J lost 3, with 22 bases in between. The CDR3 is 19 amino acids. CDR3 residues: CASSLAGQGSGLGYNEQFF. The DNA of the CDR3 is TGTGCCAGCAGCTTGGCCGGGCAGGGAAGTGGGTTAGGCTACAATGAGCAGTTCTTC.

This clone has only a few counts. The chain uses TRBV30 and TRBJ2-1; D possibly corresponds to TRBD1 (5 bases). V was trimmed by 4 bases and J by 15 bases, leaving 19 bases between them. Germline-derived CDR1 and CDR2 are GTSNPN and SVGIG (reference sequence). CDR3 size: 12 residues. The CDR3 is CAWKLQAPSVFF. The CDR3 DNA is TGTGCCTGGAAATTACAGGCCCCGAGTGTGTTCTTC.

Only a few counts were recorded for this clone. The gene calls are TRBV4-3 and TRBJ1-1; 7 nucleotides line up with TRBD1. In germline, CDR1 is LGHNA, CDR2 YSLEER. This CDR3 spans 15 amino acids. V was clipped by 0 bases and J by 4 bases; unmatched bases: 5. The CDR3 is CASSQERGPSTEAFF. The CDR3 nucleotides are TGCGCCAGCAGCCAAGAAAGGGGGCCGAGCACTGAAGCTTTCTTT.

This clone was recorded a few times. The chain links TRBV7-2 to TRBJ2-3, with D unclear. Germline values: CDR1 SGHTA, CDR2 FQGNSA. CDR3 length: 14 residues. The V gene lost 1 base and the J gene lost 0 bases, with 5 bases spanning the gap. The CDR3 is CASSLGRSTDTQYF. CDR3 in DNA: TGTGCCAGCAGCTTAGGGCGGAGCACAGATACGCAGTATTTT.

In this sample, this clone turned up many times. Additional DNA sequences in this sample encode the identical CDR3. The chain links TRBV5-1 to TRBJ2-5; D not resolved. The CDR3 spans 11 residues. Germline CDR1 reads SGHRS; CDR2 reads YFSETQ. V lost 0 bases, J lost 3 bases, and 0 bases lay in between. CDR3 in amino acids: CASSLEETQYF. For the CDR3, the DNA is TGCGCCAGCAGCTTGGAAGAGACCCAGTACTTC.